The 2 T cell receptor beta chains reported below all come from one sample, sequenced in a study of blood T cell repertoires in COVID-19. Profiled with immunoSEQ multiplex PCR; TCRdb holds only in-frame clones, not every one. This table holds about 360,000 clones, around 90% found once. The sequencing input was PBMCs or T cells enriched from blood (not recorded which). These receptors came from a woman aged 35 to 49 with acute COVID-19.

This chain links TRBV7-6 with TRBJ2-3; 10 bases line up with TRBD1. Germline CDR1 SGHVS, CDR2 FNYEAQ. The trim removed 5 bases at V and 1 base at J, leaving 6 bases unmatched. CDR3 length: 16 residues. CDR3 nucleotides: TGTGCCAGCAGCCGACAGGGGGCGACAGGCACAGATACGCAGTATTTT. Translating it yields CASSRQGATGTDTQYF.

This chain joins TRBV12-5 and TRBJ2-2; D call uncertain. Deletions cut 6 bases from V and 4 bases from J, with 12 bases between. Germline lookup yields CDR1 LGHNT and CDR2 FRNRAP. This CDR3 has 14 residues. DNA of the CDR3: TGTGCTAGTGGACCCGGGTCTCTCACCGGGGAGCTGTTTTTT. This sequence encodes CASGPGSLTGELFF.